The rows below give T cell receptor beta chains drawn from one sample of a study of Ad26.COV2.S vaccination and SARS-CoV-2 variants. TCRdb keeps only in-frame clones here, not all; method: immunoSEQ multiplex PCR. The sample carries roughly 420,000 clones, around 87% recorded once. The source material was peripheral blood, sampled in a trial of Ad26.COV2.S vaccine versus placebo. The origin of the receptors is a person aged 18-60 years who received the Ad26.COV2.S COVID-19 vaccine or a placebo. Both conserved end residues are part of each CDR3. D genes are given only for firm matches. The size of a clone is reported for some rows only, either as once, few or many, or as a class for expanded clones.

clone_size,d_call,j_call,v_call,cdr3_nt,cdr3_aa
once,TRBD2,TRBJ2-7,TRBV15,TGTGCCACCAGCAGCGGCCGGGAGGAAGCGGGGGCCTACGAGCAGTACTTC,CATSSGREEAGAYEQYF
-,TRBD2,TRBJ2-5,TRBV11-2,TGTGCCAGCAGCTTTTTTTGGCGGGGGGGGCAAGAGACCCAGTACTTC,CASSFFWRGGQETQYF
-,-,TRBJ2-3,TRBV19,TGTGCCAGTAGTATGAAGGGGCGCGAGTTTGATACGCAGTATTTT,CASSMKGREFDTQYF
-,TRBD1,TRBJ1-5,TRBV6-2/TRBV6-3,TGTGCCAGCAGTGACAGGGCTCGCAATCAGCCCCAGCATTTT,CASSDRARNQPQHF
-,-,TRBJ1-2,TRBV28,TGTGCCAGCTCGGACGGGCGGCGCTATGGCTACACCTTC,CASSDGRRYGYTF
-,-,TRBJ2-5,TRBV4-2,TGTGCCAGCAGCCAAGCTCGACACCGCCAAGAGACCCAGTACTTC,CASSQARHRQETQYF
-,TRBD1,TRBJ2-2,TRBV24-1,TGTGCCACCAGTGATCCTGGACAGGGTGACACCGGGGAGCTGTTTTTT,CATSDPGQGDTGELFF
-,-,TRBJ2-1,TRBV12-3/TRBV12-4,TGTGCCAGCAGTTCTTCTAGGATTGAGCAGTTCTTC,CASSSSRIEQFF
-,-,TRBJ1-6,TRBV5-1,TGCGCCAGCAGCTTGGGGGATAGGACCTATAATTCACCCCTCCACTTT,CASSLGDRTYNSPLHF
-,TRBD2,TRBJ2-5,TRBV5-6,TGTGCCAGCAGCCCTTGGGTAGCGGGGGCCCTGGAGACCCAGTACTTC,CASSPWVAGALETQYF
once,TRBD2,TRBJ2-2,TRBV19,TGTGCCAGTAGTATAGGCGGGGGGGATACCGGGGAGCTGTTTTTT,CASSIGGGDTGELFF
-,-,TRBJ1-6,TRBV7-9,TGTGCCAGCAGCTCCGGGGCACCCCTCCACTTT,CASSSGAPLHF
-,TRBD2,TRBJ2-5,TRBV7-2,TGTGCCAGCAACTTTCACGGTGGGAGGGCTAGCGGATCCCAAGAGACCCAGTACTTC,CASNFHGGRASGSQETQYF
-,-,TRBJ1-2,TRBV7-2,TGTGCCAGCAGCTTCCTTTATAACTATGGCTACACCTTC,CASSFLYNYGYTF
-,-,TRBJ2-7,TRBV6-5,TGTGCCAGCAGGCAATACAGAGTCGTGGACGAGCAGTACTTC,CASRQYRVVDEQYF
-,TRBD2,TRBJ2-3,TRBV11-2,TGTGCCAGCAGCCCCACCGGAGCGGGGGCATCAGATACGCAGTATTTT,CASSPTGAGASDTQYF
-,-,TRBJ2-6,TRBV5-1,TGCGCCAGCAGCCCGGCGACAGGTAGCTCTGGGGCCAACGTCCTGACTTTC,CASSPATGSSGANVLTF
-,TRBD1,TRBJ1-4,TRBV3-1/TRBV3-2,TGTGCCAGCAGCCCCGGGACAGGGTTCGAAAAACTGTTTTTT,CASSPGTGFEKLFF
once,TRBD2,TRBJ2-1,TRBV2,TGTGCCAGCAGTGGACTAGCGGGGGCCACAAGCTCCTACAATGAGCAGTTCTTC,CASSGLAGATSSYNEQFF
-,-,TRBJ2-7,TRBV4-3,TGCGCCAGCAGCCAAGACCGAACGTTGTACGAGCAGTACTTC,CASSQDRTLYEQYF
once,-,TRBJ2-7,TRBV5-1,TGCGCCAGCAGCTTGGTAGGCCCCGTATACGAGCAGTACTTC,CASSLVGPVYEQYF
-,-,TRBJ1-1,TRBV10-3,TGTGCCATCAGCACCATCAGGGGAGGGGGGGACGGCACTGAAGCTTTCTTT,CAISTIRGGGDGTEAFF
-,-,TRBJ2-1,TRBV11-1,TGTGCCAGCAGCGTATTCAATGAGCAGTTCTTC,CASSVFNEQFF
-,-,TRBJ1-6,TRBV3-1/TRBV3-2,TGTGCCAGCAGCCAAGATTTTGGTAATTCACCCCTCCACTTT,CASSQDFGNSPLHF
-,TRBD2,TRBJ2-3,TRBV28,TGTGCCAGCACCACACCTAGCGGGGGGACAGATACGCAGTATTTT,CASTTPSGGTDTQYF
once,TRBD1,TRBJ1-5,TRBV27,TGTGCCAGCAGTTTATACAGGGGTGGCAATCAGCCCCAGCATTTT,CASSLYRGGNQPQHF
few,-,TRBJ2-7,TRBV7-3,TGTGCCAGCAGCTTAACCGGGCCCTCGAGGATGCCGTACTTC,CASSLTGPSRMPYF
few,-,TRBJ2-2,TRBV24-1,TGTGCCACTCAGAACACCGGGGAGCTGTTTTTT,CATQNTGELFF
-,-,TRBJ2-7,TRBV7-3,TGTGCCAGCAGCTTGGGGGGCGACCCTTTATACGAGCAGTACTTC,CASSLGGDPLYEQYF
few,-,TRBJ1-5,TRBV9,TGTGCCAGCAGCGTAGCTGCAGAAGGGCCCCAGCATTTT,CASSVAAEGPQHF
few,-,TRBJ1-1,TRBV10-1,TGCGCCAGCAGTATTCAGGGCCCGAACACTGAAGCTTTCTTT,CASSIQGPNTEAFF
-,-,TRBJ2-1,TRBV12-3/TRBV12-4,TGTGCCAGCAGTTTAAAGGGAATGAGTGAGCAGTTCTTC,CASSLKGMSEQFF
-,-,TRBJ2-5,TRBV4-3,TGCGCCAGCAGCCAAGTTCCCGGGGTCCAAGAGACCCAGTACTTC,CASSQVPGVQETQYF
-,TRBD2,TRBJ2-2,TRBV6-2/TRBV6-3,TGTGCCAGCAGCAGTAGCGGGGGGGCCGGCGGGGAGCTGTTTTTT,CASSSSGGAGGELFF
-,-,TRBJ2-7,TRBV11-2,TGTGCCAGCAGCTTAGGATCTAGAGGGACAACGGAGTACTTC,CASSLGSRGTTEYF
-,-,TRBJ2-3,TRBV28,TGTGCCAGCACCTACCTCGACGGGGGCACGCAGTATTTT,CASTYLDGGTQYF
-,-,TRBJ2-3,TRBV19,TGTGCCAGTAGTGCCAGGAAGGGGGCAGATACGCAGTATTTT,CASSARKGADTQYF
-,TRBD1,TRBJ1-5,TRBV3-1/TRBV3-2,TGTGCCAGCAGCCAGGCTACAGGGGATCAGCCCCAGCATTTT,CASSQATGDQPQHF
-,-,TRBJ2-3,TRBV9,TGTGCCAGCAGCGTATGGGGCGGGGATACGCAGTATTTT,CASSVWGGDTQYF
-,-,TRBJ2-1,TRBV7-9,TGTGCCAGCAGCTTAACGGGGACTGAGCAGTTCTTC,CASSLTGTEQFF
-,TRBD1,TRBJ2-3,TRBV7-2,TGTGCCAGCAGCTTCAACAGGGGAGATACGCAGTATTTT,CASSFNRGDTQYF
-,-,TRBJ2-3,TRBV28,TGTGCCAGCAGTTTATCCGCAGGGTGGTCGCCAGATACGCAGTATTTT,CASSLSAGWSPDTQYF
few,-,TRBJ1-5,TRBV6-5,TGTGCCAGCAGTTACGACAGGTGGAGTCAGCCCCAGCATTTT,CASSYDRWSQPQHF
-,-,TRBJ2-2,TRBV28,TGTGCCAGCAGTCTTAACACCGGGGAGCTGTTTTTT,CASSLNTGELFF
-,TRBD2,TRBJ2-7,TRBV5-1,TGCGCCAGCAGCTTGTCTAGCGGGGGGGCCGACTACGAGCAGTACTTC,CASSLSSGGADYEQYF
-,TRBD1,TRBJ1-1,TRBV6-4,TGTGCCAGCAGTCAACAACAGGGGATGGGGGCCACTGAAGCTTTCTTT,CASSQQQGMGATEAFF
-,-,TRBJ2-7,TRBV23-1,TGCGCCAGCAGTCAATCGAACGGGGAGGCATACTCCTACGAGCAGTACTTC,CASSQSNGEAYSYEQYF
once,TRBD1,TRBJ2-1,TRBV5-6,TGTGCCAGCAGCCCCCTCCCGACAGGGTCCAATGAGCGGTTCTTC,CASSPLPTGSNERFF
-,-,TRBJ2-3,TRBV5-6,TGTGCCAGCAGCTTGATTGGTTACCTTGGTCTGCCTTCGGCAGATACGCAGTATTTT,CASSLIGYLGLPSADTQYF
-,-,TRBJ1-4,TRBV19,TGTGCCAGTAGTATCAGGATGCAGAGGATCTATGAAAAACTGTTTTTT,CASSIRMQRIYEKLFF
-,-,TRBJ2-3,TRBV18,TGTGCCAGCTCACCAGGGGGCGTCGATACGCAGTATTTT,CASSPGGVDTQYF
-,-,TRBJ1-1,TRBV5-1,TGCGCCAGCAGGCTTGAGGGGGTCAAAGACACTGAAGCTTTCTTT,CASRLEGVKDTEAFF
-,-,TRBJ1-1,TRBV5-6,TGTGCCAGCAGCTTAGGTATCAGAGCTTTCTTT,CASSLGIRAFF
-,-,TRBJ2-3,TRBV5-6,TGTGCCAGCAGCTGGGGGCCTGGCGGGGTCACAGATACGCAGTATTTT,CASSWGPGGVTDTQYF
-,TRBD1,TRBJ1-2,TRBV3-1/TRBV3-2,TGTGCCAGCAGCCCCCCGGGACAGGGGTTTGGCTACACCTTC,CASSPPGQGFGYTF